This TCR beta chain comes out of a study of post-analysis software for immune sequencing data. Overall study results and limits: Samples sharing a preparation batch grouped tightly together when assessed by F measure. Multiple sclerosis patients showed significantly lower normalized Chao1 diversity than controls did. TRBV5-6, TRBV5-1 and TRBV20-1 were among roughly 5 TRBV segments more frequent in patients than controls.

About this clonotype: The target antigen is unknown.

There are 14 residues in the CDR3. Germline CDR1 is SGHRS and CDR2 is YFSETQ. V lost 0 bases and J 10 bases, leaving 14 bases between the germline ends. Every TCR beta cDNA library bore unique molecular identifiers. Each CDR3 protein gets one entry after TCRdb re-called the PCR reads with MiXCR. This sample has about 820,000 distinct CDR3 sequences, with 53% found just once. Sequencing was performed on blood. The rearrangement joins TRBV5-1 to TRBJ2-1; tentatively, D is TRBD2 (7 bases). The TCR originated in a girl between 5 and 17 years old with multiple sclerosis. The CDR3 sequence: CASSLEGGAEEQFF. CDR3 bases: TGCGCCAGCAGCTTGGAGGGGGGGGCGGAAGAGCAGTTCTTC.